The clone carrying this T cell receptor beta chain was observed a few times. These data come from a study of early T cells in non-severe SARS-CoV-2 infection. Study-wide background: Bulk RNA isolated from unsorted whole blood underwent sequencing; chains were not paired.

Germline V gene data show CDR1 as LNHDA and CDR2 as SQIVND (reference sequence). Deletions cut 3 bases from V and 8 bases from J, with 11 bases between. The length of the CDR3 is 13 residues. The TCR library protocol attached unique molecular identifiers to the individual cDNA molecules. TCRdb reprocessed the 5' RACE reads via MiXCR and lists one record per CDR3 protein. The repertoire holds tens of thousands of distinct CDR3 sequences, with around 5.2% as singletons. J is TRBJ1-5 and V is TRBV19, with TRBD1 as a possible D gene (6 bases). What was sequenced was whole blood. This TCR was sampled from an adult who was a healthcare worker with PCR-confirmed SARS-CoV-2 infection or an uninfected control (not recorded which). DNA for the CDR3: TGTGCCAGTAGTATTCCCAGGGGCGAGCCCCAGCATTTT. It encodes CASSIPRGEPQHF. Full variable domain (remainder filled in from reference TRBV19 and TRBJ1-5): DGGITQSPKYLFRKEGQNVTLSCEQNLNHDAMYWYRQDPGQGLRLIYYSQIVNDFQKGDIAEGYSVSREKKESFPLTVTSAQKNPTAFYLCASSIPRGEPQHFGDGTRLSIL.